The 20 T cell receptor beta chains below were found in one sample sequenced in a study of control samples from healthy donors and cancer patients. Some clones are missing from TCRdb's copy, which holds only in-frame ones; the method was immunoSEQ multiplex PCR. The sample records around 100,000 clones, 80% to 95% being singletons. Sample: blood. These receptors originate from a human donor in good health. The donor label of this sample is uncertain.

The chain's CDR3 is CAISESSTLGQGRSPYGYTF. The CDR3 nucleotides are TGTGCCATCAGTGAGTCGAGCACTCTTGGACAGGGACGGTCCCCGTATGGCTACACCTTC. The chain recombines TRBV10-3 with TRBJ1-2, with 8 bases matching TRBD1. The CDR3 is made up of 20 amino acids. V dropped 0 bases and J dropped 5; count of bases not matched to a gene: 20. Germline V gene lookup returns CDR1 ENHRY and CDR2 SYGVKD.

This clone showed up just once. The rearrangement uses TRBV6-5 and TRBJ1-3; perhaps TRBD1 as D (5 bases). Germline-derived CDR1 and CDR2 are MNHEY and SVGAGI. This CDR3 is built from 13 residues. Trimming removed 7 bases at V and 2 bases at J, with 9 bases between. This CDR3 is CASMKGPGNTIYF. The CDR3, as DNA: TGTGCCAGCATGAAGGGGCCTGGAAACACCATATATTTT.

The chain joins TRBV6-5 to TRBJ1-5, with TRBD1 matching over 8 bases. Germline V gene lookup returns CDR1 MNHEY and CDR2 SVGAGI. There are 15 residues in the CDR3. J was trimmed by 7 bases and V by 6 bases; bases with no gene match: 11. The CDR3 sequence: CASRRGQGGTQPQHF. The CDR3 nucleotides are TGTGCCAGCAGACGCGGACAGGGTGGGACCCAGCCCCAGCATTTT.

V is TRBV27 and J is TRBJ1-1; a possible D gene is TRBD1 (6 bases). V dropped 10 bases and J dropped 6 bases, with 15 bases sitting between them. The CDR3 has 12 amino acids. Germline CDR1 MNHEY, CDR2 SMNVEV (reference sequence). CDR3 protein: CATQQGKSEAFF. Here the CDR3 DNA reads TGTGCCACCCAGCAGGGGAAGTCTGAAGCTTTCTTT.

The V call is TRBV7-2, the J call TRBJ2-1, with D hard to call. Deletions cut 2 bases from V and 0 bases from J, with 8 bases between. The CDR3 extends over 15 amino acids. Germline values: CDR1 SGHTA, CDR2 FQGNSA. The CDR3 region is CASSLRHSSYNEQFF. In DNA form, the CDR3 reads TGTGCCAGCAGCTTAAGGCATAGCTCCTACAATGAGCAGTTCTTC.

The V gene is TRBV11-2, the J gene TRBJ1-6, with D perhaps matching TRBD1 (6 bases). Germline CDR1 is SGHAT and CDR2 is FQNNGV. The CDR3 loop spans 15 amino acids. Trimming left V 0 bases short and J 10 bases short, with 13 bases between. The CDR3 sequence is CASSLETGGRSPLHF. The DNA for the CDR3 is TGTGCCAGCAGCTTAGAAACCGGGGGCAGGTCACCCCTCCACTTT.

V usage is TRBV25-1 and J usage is TRBJ2-1, with 11 bases fitting TRBD1. The CDR3 extends over 14 amino acids. The V and J ends lost 6 bases and 6 bases, in that order; junction bases with no gene match: 4. The germline CDR1 and CDR2 sequences are MGHDK and SYGVNS. The CDR3 nucleotides are TGTGCCAGCAGAGGGACAGGGGGGACCAATGAGCAGTTCTTC. Protein product: CASRGTGGTNEQFF.

This chain uses TRBV11-2 with TRBJ2-4; maybe TRBD2 (5 bases). V was pared by 6 bases and J by 5 bases, with 14 bases between. There are 14 residues in the CDR3. Germline CDR1 and CDR2: SGHAT and FQNNGV. This CDR3 is CASSPDYGENIQYF. The CDR3 region has the DNA TGTGCCAGCAGTCCCGACTATGGGGAAAACATTCAGTACTTC.

This chain connects TRBV7-9 to TRBJ2-3; D remains unclear. The germline V gene encodes CDR1 SEHNR and CDR2 FQNEAQ (reference sequence). The CDR3 contains 14 residues. V dropped 1 base and J dropped 4 bases, with 9 bases sitting between them. The CDR3 is CASSLGLGPDTQYF. CDR3 nucleotides: TGTGCCAGCAGCTTAGGTTTGGGTCCAGATACGCAGTATTTT.

The sample holds one count of this clone. The V and J genes are TRBV6-6 and TRBJ1-2, with TRBD1 identical over 8 bases. CDR1 and CDR2 from the germline V gene are MNHNY and SVGAGI (reference sequence). Losses at the gene ends were 4 bases for V and 4 bases for J; bases not matched to a gene: 8. This CDR3 is built from 15 residues. The CDR3 protein is CASSFGQGFGYGYTF. The CDR3 nucleotides are TGTGCCAGCAGTTTTGGACAGGGCTTCGGCTATGGCTACACCTTC.

The chain couples TRBV2 to TRBJ1-1; 7 bases align to TRBD1. Trimming took 5 bases from V and 11 from J; bases not matched to a gene: 8. This CDR3 is built from 12 residues. In germline, CDR1 is SNHLY, CDR2 FYNNEI. DNA of the CDR3: TGTGCCAGCAGTAAGACAGGGTTGGGGGCTTTCTTT. As protein: CASSKTGLGAFF.

The V call is TRBV3-1 (or the pseudogene TRBV3-2), the J call TRBJ2-1; D may be TRBD1 (6 bases). The germline V gene has CDR1 LGHDT and CDR2 YNNKEL (reference sequence). The V end lost 5 bases, the J end lost 10 bases, and 12 bases lay between the germline ends. The CDR3 covers 12 residues. Here the CDR3 DNA reads TGTGCCAGCAGCTCTGGGACACCCGAGCAGTTCTTC. As protein: CASSSGTPEQFF.

The V and J genes are TRBV12-3 or TRBV12-4 and TRBJ2-3; D gene ambiguous. Trimming cost V 3 bases and J 5 bases, with 3 bases left between them. The CDR3 extends over 11 amino acids. CDR3 nucleotide sequence: TGTGCCAGCAGTTTCGAAGATACGCAGTATTTT. Amino acids: CASSFEDTQYF.

This clone was seen a handful of times. The chain couples TRBV24-1 to TRBJ1-1; TRBD1 might be the D (6 bases). There are 14 residues in the CDR3. Trimming removed 3 bases from V and 6 bases from J, with 13 bases in between. Germline lookup yields CDR1 KGHDR and CDR2 SFDVKD. The CDR3 loop reads CATSDGEDSSEAFF. Written as DNA, the CDR3 is TGTGCCACCAGTGATGGAGAGGACAGTTCTGAAGCTTTCTTT.

The V gene is TRBV7-2, the J gene TRBJ1-4; 9 bases map to TRBD1. This CDR3 region has 13 residues. Germline values: CDR1 SGHTA, CDR2 FQGNSA. V was pared by 5 bases and J by 8 bases, with 3 bases of the junction left unmatched. The chain's CDR3 is CASSPGQGEKLFF. The CDR3 DNA is TGTGCCAGCAGCCCCGGACAGGGGGAAAAACTGTTTTTT.

The chain recombines TRBV3-1 (or the pseudogene TRBV3-2) with TRBJ2-2; a weak D match, TRBD1 (5 bases). V lost 6 bases to trimming and J lost 6 bases, with 5 bases between them. This CDR3 is built from 11 residues. Germline loops: CDR1 LGHDT, CDR2 YNNKEL (reference sequence). DNA for the CDR3: TGTGCCAGCAGAGGGGCCGGGGAGCTGTTTTTT. Protein: CASRGAGELFF.

The chain carries TRBV6-5 and TRBJ2-1, with D unclear. V shed 6 bases and J shed 8 bases, with 20 bases lying between them. The CDR3 has 15 residues. CDR1 and CDR2 from the germline V gene are MNHEY and SVGAGI. The CDR3 reads CASSPPSIQVDEQFF. CDR3 DNA: TGTGCCAGCAGCCCGCCCTCAATCCAAGTCGATGAGCAGTTCTTC.

The chain joins TRBV27 to TRBJ2-1; 11 nucleotides align to TRBD1. The CDR3 consists of 15 residues. Trimming at V came to 5 bases and at J to 8 bases, leaving 8 bases not matched to a gene. Germline V gene sequence: CDR1 MNHEY, CDR2 SMNVEV (reference sequence). The CDR3 sequence is CASSTRTGGIDEQFF. The CDR3 DNA follows: TGTGCCAGCAGTACAAGGACAGGGGGCATCGATGAGCAGTTCTTC.

The V call is TRBV12-5, the J call TRBJ2-5; TRBD1 aligns across 7 bases. This CDR3 comprises 15 residues. J gave up 5 bases and V 2 bases, and 8 bases lay outside the gene matches. CDR1 and CDR2 (germline): LGHNT, FRNRAP. The CDR3 nucleotides read TGTGCTAGTGGTTTGTCAACAGGGGTCGTGGAGACCCAGTACTTC. It yields the protein CASGLSTGVVETQYF.

The rearrangement joins TRBV14 to TRBJ1-4; a weak D match, TRBD1 (6 bases). V lost 8 bases, J lost 3 bases, and 10 bases lay in between. The CDR3 is made up of 13 amino acids. Germline CDR1 SGHDN, CDR2 FVKESK. The CDR3 here is CASQGGPNEKLFF. The DNA of the CDR3 is TGTGCCAGCCAAGGGGGGCCTAATGAAAAACTGTTTTTT.